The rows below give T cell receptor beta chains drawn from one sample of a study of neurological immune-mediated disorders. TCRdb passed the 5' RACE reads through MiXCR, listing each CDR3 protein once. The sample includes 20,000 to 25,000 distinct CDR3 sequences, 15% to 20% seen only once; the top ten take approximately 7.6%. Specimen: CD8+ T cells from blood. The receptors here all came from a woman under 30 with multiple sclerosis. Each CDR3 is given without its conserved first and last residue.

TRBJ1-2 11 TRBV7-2 ASSLGTVDGYT
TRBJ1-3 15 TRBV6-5 ASRTSGRRSSGNTIY
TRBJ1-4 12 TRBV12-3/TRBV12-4 ASSLTSGDEKLF
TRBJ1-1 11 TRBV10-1 ASSERGSSEAF
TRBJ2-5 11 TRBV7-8 ASSLRDWETQY
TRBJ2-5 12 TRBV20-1 SARVVGRQETQY
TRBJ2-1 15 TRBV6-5 ASSYSAGGATYNEQF
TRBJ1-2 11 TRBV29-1 SVDIGSIYGYT
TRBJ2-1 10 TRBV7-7 ASSVAGDVLI
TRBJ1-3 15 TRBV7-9 ASSPPYAMSSGNTIY
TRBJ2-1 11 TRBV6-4 ASSDSDYNEQF
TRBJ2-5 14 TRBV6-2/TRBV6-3 ASSFSSSGKAETQY
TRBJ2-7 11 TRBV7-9 ASSFNRGDEQY
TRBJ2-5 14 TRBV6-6 ASSPQLAPFQETQY
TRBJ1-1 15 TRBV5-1 ASSKAPGYISNTEAF
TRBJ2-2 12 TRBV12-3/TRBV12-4 ASRPQGPGGELF
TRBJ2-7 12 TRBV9 ASSVAAGDYEQY
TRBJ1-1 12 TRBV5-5 ASSPGTGVSEAF
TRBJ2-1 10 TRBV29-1 SVVRSYNEQF
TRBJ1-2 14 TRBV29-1 SVEGFSGDRDYGYT
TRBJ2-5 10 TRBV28 ASGLDKETQY
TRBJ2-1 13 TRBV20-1 SARAYGTAVREQF
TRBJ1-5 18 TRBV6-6 ASSYSSLPPSKLLNQPQH
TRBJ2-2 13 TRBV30 AWSVQDRVTGELF
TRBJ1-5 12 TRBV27 ASSQGFSNQPQH
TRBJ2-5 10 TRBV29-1 SVEDGWETQY
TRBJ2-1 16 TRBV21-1 ASTFWTSGRALYNEQF
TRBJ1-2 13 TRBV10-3 AISEPTGRNYGYT
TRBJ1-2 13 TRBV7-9 ASSESWDRNYGYT
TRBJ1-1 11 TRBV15 ATSRAGNTEAF
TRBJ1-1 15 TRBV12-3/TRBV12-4 ASSSGITTGINTEAF
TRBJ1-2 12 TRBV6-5 ASRHGTGAWGYT
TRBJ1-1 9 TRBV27 ASRRGVEAF
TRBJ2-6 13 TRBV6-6 ASSLTSSGANVLT
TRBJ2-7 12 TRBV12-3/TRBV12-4 ASRDPGGAYEQY
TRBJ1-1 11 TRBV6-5 ASRLGGGTEAF
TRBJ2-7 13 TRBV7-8 ASSPLVGARDEQY
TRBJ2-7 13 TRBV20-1 SARGDSAGSYEQY
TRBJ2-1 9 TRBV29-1 SVLVYNEQF
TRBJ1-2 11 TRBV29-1 SVDSLGDYGYT
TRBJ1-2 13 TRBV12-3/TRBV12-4 ASSRVDRDTYGYT
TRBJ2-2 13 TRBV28 ASRRQGANTGELF
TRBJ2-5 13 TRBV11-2 ASSLRSDRVGAQY
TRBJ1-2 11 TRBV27 ASSLSRAYGYT
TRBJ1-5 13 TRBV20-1 SARSVNPSNQPQH
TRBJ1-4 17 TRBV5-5 ASRSRDRGLFATNEKLF
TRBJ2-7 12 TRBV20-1 SARNSREPYEQY
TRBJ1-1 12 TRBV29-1 SGGATVENTEAF
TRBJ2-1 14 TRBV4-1 ASSQGAGVVNNEQF
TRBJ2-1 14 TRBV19 ASSIGWGSTYNEQF
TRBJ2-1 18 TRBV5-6 ASSLAKGLAGNPSYNEQF
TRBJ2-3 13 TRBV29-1 SARTRGYGRDTQY
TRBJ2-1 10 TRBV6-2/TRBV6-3 ALSTGSNEQF
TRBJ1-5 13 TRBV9 ASSVGGALGQPQH
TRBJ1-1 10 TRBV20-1 SARLAVTEAF